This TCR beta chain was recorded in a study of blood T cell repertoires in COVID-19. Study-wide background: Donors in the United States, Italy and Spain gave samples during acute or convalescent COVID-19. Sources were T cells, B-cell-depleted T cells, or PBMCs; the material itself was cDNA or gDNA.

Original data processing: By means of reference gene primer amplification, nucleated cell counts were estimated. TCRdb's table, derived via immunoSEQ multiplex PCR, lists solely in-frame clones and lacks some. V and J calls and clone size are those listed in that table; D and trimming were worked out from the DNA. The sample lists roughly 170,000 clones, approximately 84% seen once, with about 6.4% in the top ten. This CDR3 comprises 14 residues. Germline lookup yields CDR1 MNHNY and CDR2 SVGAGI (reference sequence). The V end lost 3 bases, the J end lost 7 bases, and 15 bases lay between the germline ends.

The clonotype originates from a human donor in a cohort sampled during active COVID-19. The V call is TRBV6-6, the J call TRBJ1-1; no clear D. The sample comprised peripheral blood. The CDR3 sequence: CASSYWQREGEAFF. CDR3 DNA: TGTGCCAGCAGTTATTGGCAGCGGGAGGGTGAAGCTTTCTTT.